One sample yielded the 22 T cell receptor beta chains listed below, sequenced in a study of molecular identifiers for immune sequencing clone quantification. TCRdb independently ran MiXCR on the PCR reads; one entry per CDR3 protein. The sample has tens of thousands of distinct CDR3 sequences; roughly 19% are singletons. Sequencing used naive CD8+ T cells from blood, with Jurkat cell RNA spiked in. Sample subset: FACS-sorted CD8+CD4-CCR7+CD45RA+ naive T cells. These receptors all stem from a human donor in good health. Some libraries in this study had Jurkat cell RNA spiked in.

This clonotype was observed many times. The chain joins TRBV27 to TRBJ1-1; 7 bases are shared with TRBD1. The V gene's germline CDR1 is MNHEY and CDR2 SMNVEV (reference sequence). This CDR3 contains 13 residues. J was trimmed by 5 bases and V by 7 bases; bases with no gene match: 7. In DNA form, the CDR3 reads TGTGCCAGCATGAGGACAGGTGGGACTGAAGCTTTCTTT. Its translation: CASMRTGGTEAFF.

This clonotype was observed at least ten times. The chain joins TRBV7-3 to TRBJ2-1, with TRBD2 matching over 8 bases. The CDR3 has 18 amino acids. Germline V gene data show CDR1 as SGHTA and CDR2 as FQGTGA. V trimming: 3 bases; J trimming: 0 bases; junction bases outside the gene matches: 10. The CDR3, as DNA: TGTGCCAGCAGCTTTTACATCACCGGGACTAGCTCCTACAATGAGCAGTTCTTC. This codes for CASSFYITGTSSYNEQFF. The full variable domain, rest sourced from reference TRBV7-3 and TRBJ2-1, is GAGVSQTPSNKVTEKGKYVELRCDPISGHTALYWYRQSLGQGPEFLIYFQGTGAADDSGLPNDRFFAVRPEGSVSTLKIQRTERGDSAVYLCASSFYITGTSSYNEQFFGPGTRLTVL.

V gene TRBV19 combines with J gene TRBJ2-7; D unclear. The CDR3 is 13 amino acids. Germline CDR1 reads LNHDA; CDR2 reads SQIVND (reference sequence). With 3 bases removed from V and 5 bases from J, the gap between germline ends came to 11 bases. The CDR3 DNA reads TGTGCCAGTAGTATGTCCTTGGGTAACGAGCAGTACTTC. Its protein is CASSMSLGNEQYF.

Many counts were recorded for this clonotype. V usage is TRBV7-2 and J usage is TRBJ1-1, with D uncertain. This CDR3 contains 14 residues. Trimming removed 4 bases at V and 5 bases at J, with 14 bases between. Germline V CDR1 and CDR2: SGHTA, FQGNSA. CDR3 in amino acids: CASSSRSRITEAFF. The CDR3 DNA reads as TGTGCCAGCAGCTCCAGGTCTAGGATAACTGAAGCTTTCTTT.

The V call is TRBV9, the J call TRBJ2-2; tentative D call: TRBD2 (6 bases). V lost 2 bases to trimming and J lost 5 bases, with 25 bases between them. The CDR3 is 19 residues long. CDR1 SGDLS and CDR2 YYNGEE come from the germline V gene. The CDR3 here is CASSVPIGAGGIQTGELFF. The CDR3 region has the DNA TGTGCCAGCAGCGTGCCGATCGGGGCTGGGGGGATTCAGACCGGGGAGCTGTTTTTT.

This clonotype has ten or more counts. The chain employs TRBV6-1 and TRBJ2-3; 12 bases fit TRBD2. The CDR3 loop spans 17 amino acids. Germline V gives CDR1 MNHNS, CDR2 SASEGT. Losses at the gene ends were 5 bases for V and 5 bases for J; bases not matched to a gene: 11. CDR3 nucleotides: TGTGCCAGCAGTATTCGACTAGCGGGAGATTCGGAAGATACGCAGTATTTT. This sequence encodes CASSIRLAGDSEDTQYF.

This clonotype occurred many times. The gene calls are TRBV29-1 and TRBJ2-1, with D perhaps TRBD1 (5 bases). The ends were cut back, 6 bases at V and 1 base at J, with 16 bases in the middle. This CDR3 comprises 15 residues. The germline V gene encodes CDR1 SQVTM and CDR2 ANQGSEA. This CDR3 reads CSVPDRYSSYNEQFF. DNA for the CDR3: TGCAGCGTCCCCGACAGATACTCATCCTACAATGAGCAGTTCTTC.

This clonotype appeared a single time. One base away lies a much larger clone, so this may be a sequencing read error. This sequence joins TRBV27 and TRBJ2-7; tentative D call: TRBD1 (6 bases). Germline V gene sequence: CDR1 MNHEY, CDR2 SMNVEV (reference sequence). The CDR3 sequence is 14 residues long. The chain's CDR3 is CGSSPGTLGYEQYF. The CDR3 DNA is TGTGGCAGCAGTCCCGGGACACTTGGCTACGAGCAGTACTTC.

This clonotype was found many times. This chain connects TRBV20-1 to TRBJ1-3, with TRBD1 as a possible D gene (5 bases). CDR3 size: 14 residues. V was clipped by 6 bases and J by 5 bases, with 17 bases between them. CDR1 DFQATT and CDR2 SNEGSKA come from the germline V gene (reference sequence). CDR3 amino acids: CSAPGRDGRNTIYF. CDR3 coding DNA: TGCAGTGCCCCCGGGCGGGACGGAAGAAACACCATATATTTT.

In this sample, this clonotype turned up many times. This rearrangement joins TRBV7-3 to TRBJ2-3, with 8 bases aligning to TRBD2. After removal of 0 bases from V and 3 bases from J, the junction contained 8 bases not matched to a gene. The CDR3 sequence is 17 residues long. The germline V gene encodes CDR1 SGHTA and CDR2 FQGTGA. As DNA, the CDR3 is TGTGCCAGCAGCTTAACTCCCCCAACGGGAGGGACAGATACGCAGTATTTT. It is translated as CASSLTPPTGGTDTQYF.

A word on this clonotype: With a much larger clone just one base away, this may be a read error. The CDR3 ends on some other residue instead of the conserved phenylalanine or tryptophan, so this is likely a read error. The chain couples TRBV7-2 to TRBJ1-2; 8 bases line up with TRBD1. With V trimmed by 1 base and J by 5 bases, 21 bases remained unmatched. CDR1 is SGHTA, CDR2 FQGNSA, per germline. The CDR3 totals 20 residues. CDR3 nucleotide sequence: TGTGCCAGCAGCTTAGGAGCCCTGGGCAGGGGGCAGGATAATCAGTATGGCTACACCCTC. Translated: CASSLGALGRGQDNQYGYTL.

This clonotype was detected many times. The chain recombines TRBV30 with TRBJ2-1, with D unclear. The CDR3 sequence is 12 residues long. The V and J ends lost 0 bases and 3 bases respectively, with 3 bases between them. Germline CDR1 GTSNPN, CDR2 SVGIG (reference sequence). CDR3 protein: CAWSVSYNEQFF. The CDR3 region has the DNA TGTGCCTGGAGTGTAAGCTACAATGAGCAGTTCTTC.

This clonotype was seen ten or more times. The chain recombines TRBV7-2 with TRBJ2-3; D is unresolved. Germline CDR1 and CDR2: SGHTA and FQGNSA. The V gene lost 2 bases and the J gene lost 2 bases, with 8 bases spanning the gap. The CDR3 is 14 amino acids. The DNA of the CDR3 is TGTGCCAGCAGCTTATTACTCCTCACAGATACGCAGTATTTT. It translates to CASSLLLLTDTQYF.

V usage is TRBV12-3 or TRBV12-4 and J usage is TRBJ2-5; TRBD2 matches at 9 bases. The V segment lost 3 bases and the J segment 9 bases; nucleotides outside the gene matches: 14. This CDR3 comprises 16 residues. The chain's CDR3 is CASSFWVREGLEPQYF. Here the CDR3 DNA reads TGTGCCAGCAGTTTTTGGGTGCGGGAGGGCCTCGAGCCCCAGTACTTC.

This clonotype was seen ten or more times. CDR3 bases: TGTGCCAGCAGATTCGGACTAGCGGGACTCTACGAGCAGTACTTC. It translates to CASRFGLAGLYEQYF. V usage is TRBV6-2 or TRBV6-3 and J usage is TRBJ2-7; 12 bases map to TRBD2. V shed 6 bases and J 3 bases; nucleotides not matched to a gene: 6. Germline CDR1 is MNHEY and CDR2 is SVGEGT. The CDR3 extends over 15 amino acids.

This clonotype has a count of ten or more. This chain links TRBV12-5 with TRBJ1-1, with D unresolved. CDR1 LGHNT and CDR2 FRNRAP come from the germline V gene. The CDR3 runs 11 residues. Trimming cost V 7 bases and J 0 bases, with 3 bases left between them. CDR3 residues: CASAVNTEAFF. CDR3 in DNA: TGTGCTAGTGCCGTGAACACTGAAGCTTTCTTT. The full variable domain, completed using reference TRBV12-5 and TRBJ1-1, is DARVTQTPRHKVTEMGQEVTMRCQPILGHNTVFWYRQTMMQGLELLAYFRNRAPLDDSGMPKDRFSAEMPDATLATLKIQPSEPRDSAVYFCASAVNTEAFFGQGTRLTVV.

In its sample, this clonotype was seen many times. The rearrangement uses TRBV5-1 and TRBJ2-7; D perhaps matches TRBD2 (6 bases). The CDR3 is made up of 14 amino acids. The germline CDR1 and CDR2 sequences are SGHRS and YFSETQ. Deletions cut 4 bases from V and 5 bases from J, with 16 bases between. The CDR3 sequence is CASSPPGDIHEQYF. Written as DNA, the CDR3 is TGCGCCAGCAGCCCGCCGGGGGATATCCACGAGCAGTACTTC.

This clonotype was recorded many times. The rearrangement joins TRBV28 to TRBJ2-7; perhaps D is TRBD1 or TRBD2 (5 bases each). The V and J ends lost 5 bases and 4 bases respectively, with 18 bases between them. Looked up from germline, CDR1 is MDHEN and CDR2 is SYDVKM. The CDR3 contains 15 residues. The CDR3 reads CASSLSTGPSYEQYF. CDR3 DNA: TGTGCCAGCAGTCTATCAACGGGACCGAGTTACGAGCAGTACTTC.

This clonotype was seen many times. The V call is TRBV13, the J call TRBJ2-1, with a tentative D call TRBD2 (5 bases). The germline gives CDR1 PRHDT, CDR2 FYEKMQ (reference sequence). The CDR3 totals 17 residues. V lost 5 bases to trimming and J lost 1 base, with 18 bases between them. The CDR3, as DNA: TGTGCCAGCAGCCCCCGGGGAAATGGATATTCCTACAATGAGCAGTTCTTC. Amino acid sequence: CASSPRGNGYSYNEQFF.

With respect to this clonotype: A much larger clone is a single base away; this may be a read error. The V call is TRBV7-9, the J call TRBJ1-6; maybe TRBD1 (5 bases). The V gene lost 0 bases and the J gene lost 7 bases, with 7 bases spanning the gap. Germline V gene data show CDR1 as SEHNR and CDR2 as FQNEAQ (reference sequence). This CDR3 is 14 amino acids long. CDR3 sequence (DNA): TGTGCCAGCAGCTTAGCTGGGGGGAATTCACCCCTCCACTTT. It codes for CASSLAGGNSPLHF.

This clonotype was counted ten times or more. The chain employs TRBV4-3 and TRBJ2-1; a weak D match, TRBD1 (5 bases). The germline gives CDR1 LGHNA, CDR2 YSLEER. This CDR3 is built from 16 residues. V lost 2 bases and J lost 0, with 11 bases in between. The CDR3 coding sequence is TGCGCCAGCAGCCAAATGGGGCCCCGCTCCTACAATGAGCAGTTCTTC. Protein product: CASSQMGPRSYNEQFF.

This clonotype was counted many times. The chain joins TRBV28 to TRBJ2-1; D might be TRBD1 or TRBD2, each matching 5 bases. This CDR3 is 19 amino acids long. CDR1 is MDHEN, CDR2 SYDVKM, per germline. V shed 6 bases and J shed 0 bases, with 24 bases lying between them. The CDR3 region is CASSGLPPGPDSSYNEQFF. CDR3 in DNA: TGTGCCAGCAGCGGCCTACCGCCGGGACCCGATAGCTCCTACAATGAGCAGTTCTTC. Based on the CDR3 plus reference TRBV28 and TRBJ2-1, the full variable domain is DVKVTQSSRYLVKRTGEKVFLECVQDMDHENMFWYRQDPGLGLRLIYFSYDVKMKEKGDIPEGYSVSREKKERFSLILESASTNQTSMYLCASSGLPPGPDSSYNEQFFGPGTRLTVL.